This T cell receptor beta chain comes out of a study of shared clonotypes between healthy human individuals. Findings and limits, study-wide: Shared clonotypes across all four donors exceeded non-shared ones in generation probability.

V shed 6 bases and J 6 bases; nucleotides not matched to a gene: 9. CDR1 SGHTA and CDR2 FQGNSA come from the germline V gene. The CDR3 is 16 amino acids. TCRdb's table, derived via immunoSEQ multiplex PCR, lists solely in-frame clones and lacks some. The sample records about 960,000 clones, roughly 72% being singletons. A single count supports this clone. The target antigen is unknown. Donors comprised healthy HIV-negative adults lacking recent acute infections or vaccinations. This TCR derives from a man younger than 35 in good health. The V and J genes are TRBV7-2 and TRBJ2-5; TRBD2 agrees at 14 bases. The sequenced sample was memory CD4+ T cells sorted from blood. Stated subset: CD45RA-negative fraction. This CDR3 is CASSTGTSGSSKTQYF. The CDR3 bases are TGTGCCAGCAGTACCGGGACTAGCGGGAGTAGCAAGACCCAGTACTTC.